The T cell receptor beta chain described here comes from a study of human T cells and chemical hapten exposure. On the study more broadly: Minor pooled library volume differences mainly drove per-sample TCR yield variation.

This CDR3 contains 13 residues. As for time point: pre-sensitization, week 0. Noted treatment: therapeutic diphenylcyclopropenone sensitization with weekly scalp DPC. Sequencing started from total RNA isolated from unfractionated whole blood. Samples of blood were obtained prior to the application of each patch test. This clonotype appeared a few times. Germline is not matched at one junction end, which may reflect a read error. TCRdb processed the RACE reads anew with MiXCR; each CDR3 protein has one entry. The table shows under 60,000 distinct CDR3 sequences, with more than 9% occurring only once. The receptor was derived from a woman in her twenties or thirties with alopecia areata. Some clones in this sample may be carry-over from other donors' samples. This specimen consisted of whole blood, obtained in connection with sensitization to the hapten diphenylcyclopropenone (DPC). The rearrangement uses TRBV12-3 or TRBV12-4 and TRBJ1-2; TRBD1 agrees at 7 bases. The chain's CDR3 is CASRGTANYGDTF. CDR3 DNA: TGTGCCAGCCGGGGGACAGCCAACTATGGCGACACCTTC.